The 5 T cell receptor beta chains below all came from one sample that was sequenced in a study of T-cell reconstitution after alpha-beta-depleted transplantation in children. Unique molecular identifiers were incorporated during preparation of the TCRbeta library. TCRdb ran MiXCR on the PCR reads and lists one entry per CDR3 protein. In the table there are approximately 520,000 distinct CDR3 sequences, roughly an eighth of which are singletons. Source: PBMCs, mostly from graft donor cells, taken 180 days after TCRalphabeta/CD19-depleted stem cell transplant. These receptors came from a female patient aged 2-9 years who had a stem cell transplant for aplastic anemia, so the T cells may come from the graft donor.

This rearrangement joins TRBV6-4 to TRBJ2-1, with D unresolved. Germline lookup yields CDR1 MRHNA and CDR2 SNTAGT. This CDR3 is built from 11 residues. V shed 5 bases and J shed 9 bases, with 8 bases lying between them. The CDR3 DNA reads as TGTGCCAGCAGTACTGTGACTGAGCAGTTCTTC. Protein product: CASSTVTEQFF.

A few counts support this clonotype. The rearrangement links TRBV28 to TRBJ2-5, with 11 bases lining up with TRBD2. Germline assignment: CDR1 MDHEN and CDR2 SYDVKM. The CDR3 contains 18 residues. V trimming: 2 bases; J trimming: 4 bases; junction bases outside the gene matches: 12. The CDR3 DNA sequence: TGTGCCAGCAGTTTAGTTGCCCCAGGGCTAGCGGGAGGAGAGACCCAGTACTTC. Its translation is CASSLVAPGLAGGETQYF.

This clonotype came up a few times. The J gene is TRBJ2-7, the V gene TRBV7-9; possible D gene TRBD2, 6 bases. The CDR3 loop spans 14 amino acids. Trimming pared 5 bases from V and 6 bases from J, leaving 17 bases between. Germline-derived CDR1 and CDR2 are SEHNR and FQNEAQ (reference sequence). The DNA for the CDR3 is TGTGCCAGCAGCCCCGGTGGAGGGTTGTTCGAGCAGTACGTC. Its protein product is CASSPGGGLFEQYV.

V and J are TRBV7-2 and TRBJ2-3; the D is unclear. CDR1 and CDR2 (germline): SGHTA, FQGNSA. The CDR3 loop spans 12 amino acids. Trimming removed 5 bases at V and 4 bases at J, with 7 bases between. The CDR3 loop is CASSRQSDTQYF. Here the CDR3 DNA reads TGTGCCAGCAGCCGGCAGTCAGATACGCAGTATTTT.

This clonotype was recorded a few times. V usage is TRBV5-1 and J usage is TRBJ2-1, with D tentatively TRBD2 (6 bases). The CDR3 extends over 15 amino acids. In germline, CDR1 is SGHRS, CDR2 YFSETQ. V was trimmed by 2 bases and J by 3 bases, leaving 12 bases between them. The CDR3 region has the DNA TGCGCCAGCAGCTTTCCCCGGGACTTCTACAATGAGCAGTTCTTC. The encoded protein is CASSFPRDFYNEQFF.